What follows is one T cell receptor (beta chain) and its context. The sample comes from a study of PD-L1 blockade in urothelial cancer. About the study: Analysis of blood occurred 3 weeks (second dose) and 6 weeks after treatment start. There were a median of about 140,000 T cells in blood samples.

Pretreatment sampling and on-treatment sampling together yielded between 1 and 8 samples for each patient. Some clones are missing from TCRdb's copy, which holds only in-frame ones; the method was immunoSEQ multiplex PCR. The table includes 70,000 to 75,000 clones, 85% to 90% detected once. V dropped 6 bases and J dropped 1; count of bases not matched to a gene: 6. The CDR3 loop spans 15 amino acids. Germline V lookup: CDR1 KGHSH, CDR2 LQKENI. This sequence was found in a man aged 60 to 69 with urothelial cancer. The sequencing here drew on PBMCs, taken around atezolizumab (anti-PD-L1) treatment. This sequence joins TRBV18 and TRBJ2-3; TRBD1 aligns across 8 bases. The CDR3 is CASSSGQGRTDTQYF. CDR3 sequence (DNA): TGTGCCAGCTCTTCTGGACAGGGCCGCACAGATACGCAGTATTTT. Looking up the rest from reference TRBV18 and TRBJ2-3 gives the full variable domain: NAGVMQNPRHLVRRRGQEARLRCSPMKGHSHVYWYRQLPEEGLKFMVYLQKENIIDESGMPKERFSAEFPKEGPSILRIQQVVRGDSAAYFCASSSGQGRTDTQYFGPGTRLTVL.